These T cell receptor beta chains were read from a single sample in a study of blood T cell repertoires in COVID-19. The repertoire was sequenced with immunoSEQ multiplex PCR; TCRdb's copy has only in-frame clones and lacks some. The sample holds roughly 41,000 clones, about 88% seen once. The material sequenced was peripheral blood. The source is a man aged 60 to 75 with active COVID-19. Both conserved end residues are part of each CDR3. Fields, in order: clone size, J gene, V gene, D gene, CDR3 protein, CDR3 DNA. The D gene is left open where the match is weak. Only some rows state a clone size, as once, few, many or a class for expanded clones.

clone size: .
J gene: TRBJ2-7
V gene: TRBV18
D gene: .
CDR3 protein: CASSQIGNSYEQYF
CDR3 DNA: TGTGCCAGCTCACAAATCGGGAACTCCTACGAGCAGTACTTC

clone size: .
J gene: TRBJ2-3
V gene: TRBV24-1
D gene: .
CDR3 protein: CATGNPTGFTDTQYF
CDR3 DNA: TGTGCCACCGGCAACCCAACGGGTTTCACAGATACGCAGTATTTT

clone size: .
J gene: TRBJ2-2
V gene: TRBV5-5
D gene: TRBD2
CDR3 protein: CASSLAPTGLAGNTGELFF
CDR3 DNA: TGTGCCAGCAGCTTAGCCCCTACTGGACTAGCGGGAAACACCGGGGAGCTGTTTTTT

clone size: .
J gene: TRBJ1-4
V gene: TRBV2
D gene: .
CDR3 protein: CASSGGALANEKLFF
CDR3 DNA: TGTGCCAGCAGTGGTGGGGCCTTGGCTAATGAAAAACTGTTTTTT

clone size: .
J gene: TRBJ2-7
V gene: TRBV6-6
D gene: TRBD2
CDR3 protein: CASSYPGLAGGGQYF
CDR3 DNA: TGTGCCAGCAGTTACCCGGGACTAGCGGGAGGAGGGCAGTACTTC

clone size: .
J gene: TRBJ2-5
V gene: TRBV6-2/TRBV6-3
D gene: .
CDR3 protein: CASSETVQETQYF
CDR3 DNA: TGTGCCAGCAGCGAGACAGTCCAAGAGACCCAGTACTTC

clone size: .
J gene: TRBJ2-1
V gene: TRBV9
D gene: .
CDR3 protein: CASSPLDSRYNEQFF
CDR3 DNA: TGTGCCAGCAGCCCCTTGGACAGTCGCTACAATGAGCAGTTCTTC

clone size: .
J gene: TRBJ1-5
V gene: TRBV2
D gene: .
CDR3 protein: CASRQGVEGKPQHF
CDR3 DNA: TGTGCCAGCAGGCAGGGTGTCGAAGGAAAGCCCCAGCATTTT

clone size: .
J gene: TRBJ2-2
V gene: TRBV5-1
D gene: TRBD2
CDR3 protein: CASSLMGLAGTGELFF
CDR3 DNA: TGCGCCAGCAGCTTGATGGGACTAGCGGGAACCGGGGAGCTGTTTTTT

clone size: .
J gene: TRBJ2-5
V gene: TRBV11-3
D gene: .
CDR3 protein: CASSPSSSKTQYF
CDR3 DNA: TGTGCCAGCAGCCCAAGTAGCTCGAAAACCCAGTACTTC

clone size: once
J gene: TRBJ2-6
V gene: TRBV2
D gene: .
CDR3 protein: CARGEGVAGANVLTF
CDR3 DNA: TGTGCCAGAGGCGAGGGGGTGGCTGGGGCCAACGTCCTGACTTTC

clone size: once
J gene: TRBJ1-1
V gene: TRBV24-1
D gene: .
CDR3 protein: CATSDFGGRAFF
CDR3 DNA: TGTGCCACCAGTGATTTTGGTGGGCGAGCTTTCTTT

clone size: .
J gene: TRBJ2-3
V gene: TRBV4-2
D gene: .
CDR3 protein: CASRQPADYPTDTQYF
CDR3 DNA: TGTGCCAGCAGGCAGCCGGCGGACTATCCCACAGATACGCAGTATTTT

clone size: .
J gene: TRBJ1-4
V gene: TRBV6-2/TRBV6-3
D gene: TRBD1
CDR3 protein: CASSWNRDRGTTNEKLFF
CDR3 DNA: TGTGCCAGCAGTTGGAACCGGGACAGGGGCACGACTAATGAAAAACTGTTTTTT

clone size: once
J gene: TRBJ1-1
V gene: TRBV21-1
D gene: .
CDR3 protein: CASTQRGTGVPTEAFF
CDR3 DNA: TGTGCCAGCACCCAAAGGGGGACAGGGGTCCCCACTGAAGCTTTCTTT

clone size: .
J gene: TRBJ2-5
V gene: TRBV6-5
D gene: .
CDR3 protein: CASSYAQGAPGTQYF
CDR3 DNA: TGTGCCAGCAGTTACGCACAAGGGGCCCCGGGGACCCAGTACTTC

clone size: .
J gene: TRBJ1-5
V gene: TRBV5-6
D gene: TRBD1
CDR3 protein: CASSLGDSLNQPQHF
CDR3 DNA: TGTGCCAGCAGCTTGGGGGACAGCCTCAATCAGCCCCAGCATTTT

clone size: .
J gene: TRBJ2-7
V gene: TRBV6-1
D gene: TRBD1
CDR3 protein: CASSEGDRVHEQYF
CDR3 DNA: TGTGCCAGCAGTGAAGGGGACAGGGTACACGAGCAGTACTTC

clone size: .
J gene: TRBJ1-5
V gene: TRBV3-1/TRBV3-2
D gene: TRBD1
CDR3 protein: CASSQEGGYQPQHF
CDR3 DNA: TGTGCCAGCAGCCAAGAAGGGGGCTACCAGCCCCAGCATTTT

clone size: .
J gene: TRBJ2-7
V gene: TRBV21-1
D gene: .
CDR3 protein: CASSCRTCRSYEQYF
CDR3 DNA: TGTGCCAGCAGCTGCAGGACTTGTCGCTCCTACGAGCAGTACTTC

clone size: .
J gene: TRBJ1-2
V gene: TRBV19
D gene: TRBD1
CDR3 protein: CASSIRGQNYGYTF
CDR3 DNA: TGTGCCAGTAGTATAAGGGGACAGAACTATGGCTACACCTTC

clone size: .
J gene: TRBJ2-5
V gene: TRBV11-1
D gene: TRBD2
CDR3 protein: CASSLGTGRGPETQYF
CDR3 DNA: TGTGCCAGCAGCTTAGGCACCGGGAGGGGACCAGAGACCCAGTACTTC